These 21 T cell receptor beta chains came from one sample sequenced in a study of CD8 T cells in Susac syndrome. Reverse transcription used about 0.45 to 1 ug RNA and random hexamers. One entry per CDR3 protein, called by TCRdb with MiXCR from the immunoSEQ multiplex PCR reads. This sample has 250,000 to 300,000 distinct CDR3 sequences, with around 83% found just once. Material for sequencing was CD8+ T cells from PBMCs. These receptors came from a human donor with multiple sclerosis.

J is TRBJ2-5 and V is TRBV4-1; D unclear. Trimming removed 1 base from V and 5 bases from J, with 8 bases in between. The length of the CDR3 is 13 residues. Germline assignment: CDR1 MGHRA and CDR2 YSYEKL. The CDR3 DNA is TGCGCCAGCAGCCAAGGGGCCGTCGAGACCCAGTACTTC. Its protein product is CASSQGAVETQYF.

This clonotype appeared a few times. The V and J genes are TRBV2 and TRBJ2-1; no clear D gene. Germline V gene data show CDR1 as SNHLY and CDR2 as FYNNEI. V gave up 6 bases and J gave up 4 bases, with 7 bases separating them. The CDR3 sequence is 12 residues long. As DNA, the CDR3 is TGTGCCAGCAGGGCCAGTTACAATGAGCAGTTCTTC. Translation gives CASRASYNEQFF. The full variable domain, rest sourced from reference TRBV2 and TRBJ2-1, is EPEVTQTPSHQVTQMGQEVILRCVPISNHLYFYWYRQILGQKVEFLVSFYNNEISEKSEIFDDQFSVERPDGSNFTLKIRSTKLEDSAMYFCASRASYNEQFFGPGTRLTVL.

The chain carries TRBV9 and TRBJ1-2; D uncertain. Germline CDR1 is SGDLS and CDR2 is YYNGEE. V lost 4 bases to trimming and J lost 7 bases, with 14 bases between them. The CDR3 consists of 13 residues. CDR3 coding DNA: TGTGCCAGCAGCCCACGCGGAGGGCCTGGCTACACCTTC. It encodes CASSPRGGPGYTF.

The rearrangement joins TRBV18 to TRBJ2-5; TRBD1 matches at 9 bases. The germline CDR1 and CDR2 sequences are KGHSH and LQKENI. The CDR3 is 15 residues long. V trimming: 3 bases; J trimming: 3 bases; junction bases outside the gene matches: 5. This CDR3 is CASSPWTGVEETQYF. DNA of the CDR3: TGTGCCAGCTCACCTTGGACAGGGGTAGAAGAGACCCAGTACTTC.

The J gene is TRBJ2-6, the V gene TRBV19; the D is unclear. V shed 8 bases and J shed 4 bases, with 9 bases lying between them. Germline V gives CDR1 LNHDA, CDR2 SQIVND (reference sequence). The CDR3 is 13 residues long. The CDR3 sequence is CASQLSGANVLTF. The CDR3 coding sequence is TGTGCCAGTCAATTGTCGGGGGCCAACGTCCTGACTTTC. The complete variable domain, with remaining parts taken from reference TRBV19 and TRBJ2-6, reads DGGITQSPKYLFRKEGQNVTLSCEQNLNHDAMYWYRQDPGQGLRLIYYSQIVNDFQKGDIAEGYSVSREKKESFPLTVTSAQKNPTAFYLCASQLSGANVLTFGAGSRLTVL.

The chain uses TRBV27 and TRBJ2-7; D possibly uses TRBD1 or TRBD2 (5 bases each). The CDR3 runs to 16 residues. CDR1 and CDR2 (germline): MNHEY, SMNVEV (reference sequence). V was shortened by 3 bases and J by 2 bases, with 17 bases between the two germline ends. CDR3 residues: CASSLGPGTPTYEQYF. Written as DNA, the CDR3 is TGTGCCAGCAGTTTGGGGCCCGGGACGCCAACCTACGAGCAGTACTTC.

This clonotype was recorded a few times. The gene calls are TRBV5-4 and TRBJ1-1; possibly TRBD1 for D (5 bases). CDR3 length: 12 amino acids. Germline V CDR1 and CDR2: SGHNT, YYREEE (reference sequence). Trimming left V 2 bases short and J 5 bases short, with 7 bases between. Here the CDR3 DNA reads TGTGCCAGCAGCTTCTGGGGGACTGAAGCTTTCTTT. Protein: CASSFWGTEAFF.

The J gene is TRBJ2-7, the V gene TRBV4-1; a possible D gene is TRBD1 (5 bases). V was pared by 4 bases and J by 2 bases, with 12 bases between. This CDR3 has 14 residues. Per the germline V gene, CDR1 is MGHRA and CDR2 is YSYEKL. The CDR3 sequence: CASSRLTETYEQYF. The CDR3 DNA follows: TGCGCCAGCAGCCGCCTGACAGAGACCTACGAGCAGTACTTC.

The rearrangement joins TRBV7-2 to TRBJ2-7; D gene ambiguous. The V gene's germline CDR1 is SGHTA and CDR2 FQGNSA. With 3 bases removed from V and 3 bases from J, the gap between germline ends came to 9 bases. The CDR3 spans 13 residues. The CDR3 DNA sequence: TGTGCCAGCAGCTTCGGAAGAAACTACGAGCAGTACTTC. Amino acids: CASSFGRNYEQYF.

The V and J genes are TRBV29-1 and TRBJ2-4; D might be TRBD1 (6 bases). V was pared by 4 bases and J by 0 bases, with 10 bases between. The CDR3 spans 14 residues. Germline lookup yields CDR1 SQVTM and CDR2 ANQGSEA. This CDR3 is CSVVRTVAKNIQYF. In DNA form, the CDR3 reads TGCAGCGTTGTTCGGACAGTAGCCAAAAACATTCAGTACTTC.

This chain links TRBV11-2 with TRBJ2-3, with TRBD2 matching over 10 bases. The trim removed 1 base at V and 4 bases at J, leaving 11 bases unmatched. Germline CDR1 is SGHAT and CDR2 is FQNNGV. The CDR3 runs 18 residues. CDR3 DNA sequence: TGTGCCAGCAGCTTAGCGGCTAGCGGGAGATTTTTGGCAGATACGCAGTATTTT. Protein: CASSLAASGRFLADTQYF.

The rearrangement links TRBV28 to TRBJ2-1; possible D gene TRBD2, 6 bases. The germline V gene has CDR1 MDHEN and CDR2 SYDVKM. This CDR3 has 16 amino acids. The V end was cut by 5 bases, the J end by 0 bases, with 14 bases between. The CDR3 DNA is TGTGCCAGCAGTGCTAGCGTCCCAAGCTCCTACAATGAGCAGTTCTTC. Translated, it gives CASSASVPSSYNEQFF.

This chain's CDR3 is CASSDHTAMNTEAFF. CDR3 nucleotide sequence: TGCGCCAGCAGTGACCATACAGCCATGAACACTGAAGCTTTCTTT. The V and J genes are TRBV10-1 and TRBJ1-1; D call uncertain. Trimming took off 3 bases at V and 0 bases at J, with 11 bases between the two ends. There are 15 residues in the CDR3. The V gene's germline CDR1 is WNHNN and CDR2 SYGVQD (reference sequence).

V gene TRBV6-2 or TRBV6-3 combines with J gene TRBJ1-5; D is perhaps TRBD1 (5 bases). Trimming left V 0 bases short and J 4 bases short, with 25 bases between. Germline lookup yields CDR1 MNHEY and CDR2 SVGEGT. This CDR3 comprises 20 residues. The CDR3 spells CASSYSTTWGGSDGNQPQHF. CDR3 in DNA: TGTGCCAGCAGTTACTCGACCACTTGGGGGGGTTCGGATGGGAATCAGCCCCAGCATTTT.

J is TRBJ2-1 and V is TRBV20-1; 13 positions agree with TRBD2. The CDR3 has 17 residues. Looked up from germline, CDR1 is DFQATT and CDR2 is SNEGSKA (reference sequence). The trim removed 6 bases at V and 1 base at J, leaving 9 bases unmatched. CDR3 in DNA: TGCAGTGCCCCGGGACTAGCGGGATTCTTATCCTACAATGAGCAGTTCTTC. Residues: CSAPGLAGFLSYNEQFF.

V usage is TRBV7-6 and J usage is TRBJ2-7; perhaps D is TRBD1 or TRBD2 (5 bases each). CDR1 SGHVS and CDR2 FNYEAQ come from the germline V gene. V dropped 1 base and J dropped 4 bases, with 23 bases sitting between them. The CDR3 has 18 amino acids. The CDR3 nucleotides are TGTGCCAGCAGCTTAGTAATGGTTAGGGAGACAGCGGTTTACGAGCAGTACTTC. Its protein is CASSLVMVRETAVYEQYF.

This clonotype was observed a few times. The chain is built from TRBV9 and TRBJ2-3; 8 positions match TRBD2. J gave up 0 bases and V 3 bases, and 6 bases lay outside the gene matches. CDR3 length equals 16 residues. Germline CDR1 is SGDLS and CDR2 is YYNGEE. The CDR3 region is CASSAGGGRSTDTQYF. Written as DNA, the CDR3 is TGTGCCAGCAGCGCGGGGGGCGGGAGGAGCACAGATACGCAGTATTTT.

V is TRBV27 and J is TRBJ2-1; 12 nucleotides align to TRBD2. CDR1 and CDR2 from the germline V gene are MNHEY and SMNVEV (reference sequence). The CDR3 extends over 15 amino acids. Trimming cost V 4 bases and J 8 bases; bases outside gene matches: 6. CDR3 protein: CASSSLAGGVDEQFF. CDR3 bases: TGTGCCAGCAGTTCGCTAGCGGGGGGGGTAGATGAGCAGTTCTTC.

This sequence joins TRBV30 and TRBJ2-7, with D perhaps given as TRBD1 or TRBD2 (5 bases each). There are 14 residues in the CDR3. Trimming cost V 1 base and J 2 bases, with 12 bases left between them. Germline lookup yields CDR1 GTSNPN and CDR2 SVGIG (reference sequence). The CDR3, as DNA: TGTGCCTGGAGTGCCAGGGAGACCCCCTACGAGCAGTACTTC. Amino acids: CAWSARETPYEQYF.

This chain links TRBV4-1 with TRBJ2-7; 10 nucleotides align to TRBD2. There are 17 residues in the CDR3. CDR1 and CDR2 (germline): MGHRA, YSYEKL. The ends lost 2 bases at V and 3 bases at J; junction bases unmatched: 10. The CDR3 DNA is TGCGCCAGCAGCCAACTTCCCGGGACTAGCGCAAACTACGAGCAGTACTTC. It is translated as CASSQLPGTSANYEQYF.

CDR3 DNA sequence: TGCAGTGCTACCGACAGGGGCTATGGCTACACCTTC. It yields the protein CSATDRGYGYTF. The chain has TRBV20-1 and TRBJ1-2; 8 bases match TRBD1. Trimming removed 4 bases from V and 4 bases from J; junction bases left unmatched: 2. CDR1 and CDR2 from the germline V gene are DFQATT and SNEGSKA (reference sequence). This CDR3 is built from 12 residues.